This T cell receptor beta chain appears in the sequencing data of a study of T-cell reconstitution after alpha-beta-depleted transplantation in children (dated by TCRdb to the mid-2010s). Turning to the overall study: Using TCR repertoire profiling, the study followed T-cell immune reconstitution in a quantitative way in children after TCRalphabeta/CD19-depleted allogeneic hematopoietic cell transplantation.

Libraries were constructed by PCR. The sequencer was an Illumina HiSeq 2500. To normalize quantification of the TCRbeta repertoire, the TCR libraries were built with molecular barcoding that relied on unique molecular identifiers. The raw public data were reprocessed by TCRdb itself: fastp quality trimming at Q25, MiXCR clonotype calling, in-frame beta chains only. Merged by CDR3 protein, the rows form single entries marked with the most common genes and DNA. This sample gives some 500,000 distinct CDR3 sequences in total; around 20% of them show up just once. The ten most abundant clones make up 3.3% of the sample. V loses 5 bases, J loses 2 bases, and the germline ends lie 10 bases apart. Via the germline V gene (reference sequence), CDR1 is LNHDA and CDR2 SQIVND. The CDR3 goes from the cysteine to the phenylalanine over 14 residues. The CDR3 DNA has 42 bases and is translated from base 1. Comments on this clonotype: This clone's antigen is unknown. The sample holds no much larger clone one base away, and base qualities are not on file.

The sequence is built from TRBV19 and TRBJ2-1; the D gene identity is not certain. The sample consisted of PBMCs from the stem cell graft donor, taken from the stem cell graft. The clonotype comes from a human donor who donated a stem cell graft to a child with acute lymphoblastic leukemia. The CDR3 has the sequence CASSPRAAYNEQFF. The DNA sequence follows: TGTGCCAGTAGTCCCCGGGCAGCCTACAATGAGCAGTTCTTC. With the rest looked up from the reference TRBV19 and TRBJ2-1 genes rather than sequenced, the full variable domain is DGGITQSPKYLFRKEGQNVTLSCEQNLNHDAMYWYRQDPGQGLRLIYYSQIVNDFQKGDIAEGYSVSREKKESFPLTVTSAQKNPTAFYLCASSPRAAYNEQFFGPGTRLTVL.